The entry below describes one TCR beta chain. This sample was taken from a study of shared T cell receptors in the human thymus. Generated by immunoSEQ multiplex PCR, the TCRdb table keeps only in-frame clones and is missing some. The sample consists of under 450,000 clones, around 93% of them appearing once. The TCR comes from a human donor. The sample taken for sequencing was thymocytes.

CDR3 in DNA: TGTGCCAGTAGTGCCCGGGACAGGCCTTGGGAAAAACTGTTTTTT. Translating gives CASSARDRPWEKLFF. The V and J genes are TRBV19 and TRBJ1-4; 8 nucleotides line up with TRBD1. Germline CDR1 and CDR2: LNHDA and SQIVND (reference sequence). CDR3 length: 15 residues. V lost 5 bases, J lost 8 bases, and 10 bases stayed unmatched.